The sequence of this T cell receptor beta chain was determined in a study of blood T cell repertoires in COVID-19 (TCRdb year 2020). Broadly, across the study: Collaborator samples came from the United States, Italy and Spain and covered acute and convalescent phases of COVID-19. Sample metadata almost always included a de-identified subject ID, COVID-19 status, age in years and sex. The dataset comprised deeply sampled blood TCRbeta repertoires from subjects exposed to, actively infected with, or recovered from COVID-19. Where available, HLA class I and class II types were obtained from metadata supplied by the sample provider rather than from assay-based typing. A freely available public database, intended as a resource for researchers studying the immune response to SARS-CoV-2, is where the repertoires were released. The prospective study material was composed of cDNA or gDNA derived from T cells, B-cell-depleted T cells, or PBMCs. The samples were drawn from the first 160 participants of the ongoing ImmuneRACE study and from over a thousand subjects provided by 6 global collaborators.

For CDR1 and CDR2, the germline V gene lists WSHSY and SAAADI. From its cysteine to its phenylalanine, the CDR3 spans 13 amino acids. Only the CDR3 DNA is retained, 39 bases long and in frame from the first base. The V and J ends are trimmed by 3 bases and 7 bases, leaving 7 bases between them. Here is what the overall study found, with its caveats: The amount of clinical and demographic metadata varied by source and participant and was provided uncurated.

TCRbeta CDR3 regions were amplified from genomic DNA using the immunoSEQ Assay, a bias-controlled multiplex PCR. Processing in the source paper ran as follows. Nucleated cell counts per sample were estimated from amplification of reference gene primers within the assay. To quantify the absolute abundance of each unique TCRbeta CDR3 rearrangement, sequence reads were collapsed and filtered. For each sample, productive Simpson clonality was calculated as the square root of Simpson's diversity index over productive rearrangements. Imported from immuneACCESS, the table was reduced by TCRdb to in-frame sequences with V and J called. These copies leave out some clones; in studies compared against another copy, an unresolved V gene accounts for under half, and the cause of the remainder is not known. V, J and clone size are taken as reported in that table, and D and trimming were inferred from the DNA itself. The sample table contains 70,000 to 80,000 clones; only one count was recorded for approximately 86% of them. The ten most abundant clones make up around 13% of the sample.

Each collaborating institution followed its own protocols to collect whole blood in K2EDTA tubes. Collaborator samples were shipped for TCRbeta analysis as frozen whole blood, isolated PBMCs, or DNA extracted from either sample type. Comments on this clone: Its antigen is still unknown. One base away there is no much larger clone; base qualities are not given.

Material for sequencing was peripheral blood. Recombination connected TRBV10-2 to TRBJ1-6; a confident D gene designation cannot be given. This receptor was obtained from a woman aged 60-75 years with acute or convalescent COVID-19. In nucleotide form, the sequence is TGCGCCAGCAGTGAACAGCCGAATTCACCCCTCCACTTT. It translates to CASSEQPNSPLHF.